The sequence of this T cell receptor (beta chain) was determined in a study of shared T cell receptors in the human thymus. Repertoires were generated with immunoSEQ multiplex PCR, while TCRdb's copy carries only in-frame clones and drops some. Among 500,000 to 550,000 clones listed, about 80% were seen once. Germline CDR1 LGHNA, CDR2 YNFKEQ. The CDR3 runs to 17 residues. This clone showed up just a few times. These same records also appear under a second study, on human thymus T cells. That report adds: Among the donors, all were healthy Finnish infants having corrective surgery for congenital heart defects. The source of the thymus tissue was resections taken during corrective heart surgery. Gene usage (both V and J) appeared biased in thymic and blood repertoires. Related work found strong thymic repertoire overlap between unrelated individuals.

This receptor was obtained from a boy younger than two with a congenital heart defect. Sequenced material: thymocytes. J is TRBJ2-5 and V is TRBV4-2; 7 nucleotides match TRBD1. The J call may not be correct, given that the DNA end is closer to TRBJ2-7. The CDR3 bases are TGTGCCAGCAGCCAAACCCCAACCCAGGGGGTAGGTTACGAGCAGTACTTC. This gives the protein CASSQTPTQGVGYEQYF.